The clone carrying this TCR beta chain was seen a single time. The sample belongs to a study of blood T cells in healthy people across ages. A J-beta primer mix and a sample-barcoded 5' primer were used in a second PCR of roughly 6 to 11 cycles. TCRdb recomputed calls from the 5' RACE reads with MiXCR, one row per CDR3 protein. The sample yields roughly 1,800,000 distinct CDR3 sequences, around 48% seen once. This CDR3 contains 14 residues. Trimming removed 1 base at V and 7 bases at J, with 11 bases between. The TCR originated in a woman between 40 and 50 years old in good health. The chain recombines TRBV12-3 or TRBV12-4 with TRBJ2-1; D is unresolved. Sequenced sample: blood. CDR3 in amino acids: CASSLGGWSNEQFF. CDR3 in DNA: TGTGCCAGCAGTTTAGGGGGATGGAGTAATGAGCAGTTCTTC.